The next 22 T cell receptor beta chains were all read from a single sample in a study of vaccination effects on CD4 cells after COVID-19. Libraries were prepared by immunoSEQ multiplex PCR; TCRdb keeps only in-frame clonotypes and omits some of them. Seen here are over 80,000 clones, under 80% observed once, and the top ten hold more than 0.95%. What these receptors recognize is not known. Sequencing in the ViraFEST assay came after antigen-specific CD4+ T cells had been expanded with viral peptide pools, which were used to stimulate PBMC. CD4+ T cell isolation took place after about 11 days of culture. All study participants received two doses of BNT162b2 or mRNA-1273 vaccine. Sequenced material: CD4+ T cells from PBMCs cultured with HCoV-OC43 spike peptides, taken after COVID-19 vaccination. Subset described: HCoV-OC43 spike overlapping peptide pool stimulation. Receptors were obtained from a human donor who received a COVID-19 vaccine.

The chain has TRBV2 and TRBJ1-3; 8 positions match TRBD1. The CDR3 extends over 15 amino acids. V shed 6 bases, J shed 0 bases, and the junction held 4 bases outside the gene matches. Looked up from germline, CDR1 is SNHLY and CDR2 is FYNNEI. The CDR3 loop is CASSRTGSSGNTIYF. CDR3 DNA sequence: TGTGCCAGCAGCCGGACAGGGAGCTCTGGAAACACCATATATTTT.

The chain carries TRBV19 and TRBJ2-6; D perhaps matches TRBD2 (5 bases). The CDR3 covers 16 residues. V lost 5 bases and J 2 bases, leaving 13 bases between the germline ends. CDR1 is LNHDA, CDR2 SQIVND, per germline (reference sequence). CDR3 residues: CASSAPPGAGANVLTF. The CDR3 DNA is TGTGCCAGTAGTGCCCCCCCCGGGGCTGGGGCCAACGTCCTGACTTTC.

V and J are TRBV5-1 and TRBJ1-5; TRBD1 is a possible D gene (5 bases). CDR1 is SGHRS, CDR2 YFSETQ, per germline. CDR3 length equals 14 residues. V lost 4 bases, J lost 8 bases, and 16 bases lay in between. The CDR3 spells CASSLGPSIEPQHF. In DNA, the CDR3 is TGCGCCAGCAGCCTGGGACCGTCGATTGAGCCCCAGCATTTT.

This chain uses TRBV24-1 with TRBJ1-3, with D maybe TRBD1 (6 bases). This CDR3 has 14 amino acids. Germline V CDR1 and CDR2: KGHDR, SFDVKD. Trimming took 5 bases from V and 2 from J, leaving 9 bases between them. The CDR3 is CATSATGTGNTIYF. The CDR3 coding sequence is TGTGCCACCAGTGCAACAGGGACTGGAAACACCATATATTTT.

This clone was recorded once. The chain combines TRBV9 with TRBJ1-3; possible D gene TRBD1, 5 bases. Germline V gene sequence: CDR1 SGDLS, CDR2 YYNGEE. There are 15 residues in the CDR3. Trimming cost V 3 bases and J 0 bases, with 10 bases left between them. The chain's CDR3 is CASSEAGGSGNTIYF. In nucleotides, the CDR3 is TGTGCCAGCAGCGAGGCGGGGGGCTCTGGAAACACCATATATTTT. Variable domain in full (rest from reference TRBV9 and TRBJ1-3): DSGVTQTPKHLITATGQRVTLRCSPRSGDLSVYWYQQSLDQGLQFLIQYYNGEERAKGNILERFSAQQFPDLHSELNLSSLELGDSALYFCASSEAGGSGNTIYFGEGSWLTVV.

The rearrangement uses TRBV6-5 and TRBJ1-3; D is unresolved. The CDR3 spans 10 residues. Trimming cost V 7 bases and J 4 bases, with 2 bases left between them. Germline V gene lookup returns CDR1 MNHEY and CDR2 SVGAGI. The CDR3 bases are TGTGCCAGCATCGGAAACACCATATATTTT. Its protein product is CASIGNTIYF.

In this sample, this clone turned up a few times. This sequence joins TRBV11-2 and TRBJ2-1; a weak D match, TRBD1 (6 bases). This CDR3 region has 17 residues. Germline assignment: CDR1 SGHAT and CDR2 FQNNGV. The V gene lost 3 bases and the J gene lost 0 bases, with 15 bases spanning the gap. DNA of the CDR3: TGTGCCAGCAGCTTTCAGGGGTACGGGAACTCCTACAATGAGCAGTTCTTC. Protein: CASSFQGYGNSYNEQFF. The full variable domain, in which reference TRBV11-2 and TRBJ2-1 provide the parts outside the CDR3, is EAGVAQSPRYKIIEKRQSVAFWCNPISGHATLYWYQQILGQGPKLLIQFQNNGVVDDSQLPKDRFSAERLKGVDSTLKIQPAKLEDSAVYLCASSFQGYGNSYNEQFFGPGTRLTVL.

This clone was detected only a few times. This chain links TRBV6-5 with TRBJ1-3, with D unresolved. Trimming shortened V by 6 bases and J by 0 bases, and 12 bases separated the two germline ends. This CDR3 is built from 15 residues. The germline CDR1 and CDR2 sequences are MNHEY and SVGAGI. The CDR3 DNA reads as TGTGCCAGCAGCCGCGGGTGGGGCTCTGGAAACACCATATATTTT. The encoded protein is CASSRGWGSGNTIYF.

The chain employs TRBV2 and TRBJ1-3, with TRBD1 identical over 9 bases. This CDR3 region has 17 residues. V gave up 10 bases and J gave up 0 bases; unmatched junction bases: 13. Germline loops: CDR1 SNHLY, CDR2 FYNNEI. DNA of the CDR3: TGTGCCACCAGACCGGGACAGGGCATGCTCTCTGGAAACACCATATATTTT. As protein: CATRPGQGMLSGNTIYF.

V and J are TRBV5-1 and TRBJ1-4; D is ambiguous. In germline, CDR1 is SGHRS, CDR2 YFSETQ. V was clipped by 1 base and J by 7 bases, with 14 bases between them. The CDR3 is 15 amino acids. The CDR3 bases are TGCGCCAGCAGCTTGTCCGAGGCGGGAGTTGAAAAACTGTTTTTT. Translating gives CASSLSEAGVEKLFF.

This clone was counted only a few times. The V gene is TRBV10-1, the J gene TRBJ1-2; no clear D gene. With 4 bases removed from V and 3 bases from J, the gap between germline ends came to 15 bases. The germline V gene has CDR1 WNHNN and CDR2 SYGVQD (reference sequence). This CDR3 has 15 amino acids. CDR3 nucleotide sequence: TGCGCCAGCAGTGGAGGAAGAACCTGGGACTATGGCTACACCTTC. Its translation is CASSGGRTWDYGYTF.

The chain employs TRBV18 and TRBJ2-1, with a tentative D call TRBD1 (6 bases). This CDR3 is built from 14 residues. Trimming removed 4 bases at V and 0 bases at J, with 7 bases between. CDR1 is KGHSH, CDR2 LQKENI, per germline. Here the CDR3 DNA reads TGTGCCAGCTCACAGGACAGCTCCTACAATGAGCAGTTCTTC. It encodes CASSQDSSYNEQFF.

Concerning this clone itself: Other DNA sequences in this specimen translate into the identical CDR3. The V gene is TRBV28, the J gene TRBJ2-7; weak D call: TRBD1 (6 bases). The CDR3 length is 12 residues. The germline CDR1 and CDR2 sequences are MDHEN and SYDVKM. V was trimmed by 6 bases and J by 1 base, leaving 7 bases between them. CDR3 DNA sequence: TGTGCCAGCAGAGGACAGTCCTACGAGCAGTACGTC. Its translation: CASRGQSYEQYV.

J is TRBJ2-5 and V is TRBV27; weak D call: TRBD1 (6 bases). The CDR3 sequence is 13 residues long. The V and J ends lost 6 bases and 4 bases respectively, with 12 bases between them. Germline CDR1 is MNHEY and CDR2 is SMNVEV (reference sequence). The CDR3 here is CASRSTGTETQYF. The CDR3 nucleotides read TGTGCCAGCAGAAGCACAGGGACAGAGACCCAGTACTTC.

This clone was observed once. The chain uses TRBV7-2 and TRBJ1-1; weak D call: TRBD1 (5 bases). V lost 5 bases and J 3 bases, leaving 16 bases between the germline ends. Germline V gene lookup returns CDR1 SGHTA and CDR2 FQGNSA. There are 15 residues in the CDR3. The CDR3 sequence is CASSRLQGSYTEAFF. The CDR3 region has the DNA TGTGCCAGCAGCAGACTTCAGGGATCCTACACTGAAGCTTTCTTT. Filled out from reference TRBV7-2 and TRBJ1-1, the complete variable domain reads GAGVSQSPSNKVTEKGKDVELRCDPISGHTALYWYRQSLGQGLEFLIYFQGNSAPDKSGLPSDRFSAERTGGSVSTLTIQRTQQEDSAVYLCASSRLQGSYTEAFFGQGTRLTVV.

Here the CDR3 reads CASSSGGGTGNTIYF. The DNA of the CDR3 is TGTGCCAGCAGCTCAGGGGGAGGGACTGGAAACACCATATATTTT. The chain is built from TRBV7-2 and TRBJ1-3, with 7 bases that match TRBD1. The CDR3 covers 15 residues. Germline V CDR1 and CDR2: SGHTA, FQGNSA. The V gene end was trimmed by 4 bases and the J gene end by 2 bases; junction bases not matched to a gene: 5.

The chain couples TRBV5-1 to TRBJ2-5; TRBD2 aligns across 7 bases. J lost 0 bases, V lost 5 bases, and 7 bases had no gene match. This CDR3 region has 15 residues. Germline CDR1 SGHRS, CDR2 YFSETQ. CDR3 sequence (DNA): TGCGCCAGCAGACACAGCGGGGACTACCAAGAGACCCAGTACTTC. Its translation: CASRHSGDYQETQYF.

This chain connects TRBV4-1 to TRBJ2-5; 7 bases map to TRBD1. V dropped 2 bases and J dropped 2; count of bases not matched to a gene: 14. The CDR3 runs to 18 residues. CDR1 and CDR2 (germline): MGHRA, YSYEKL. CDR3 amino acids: CASSQPSSGDRAQETQYF. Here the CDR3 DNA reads TGCGCCAGCAGCCAACCATCCTCCGGAGACAGGGCGCAAGAGACCCAGTACTTC.

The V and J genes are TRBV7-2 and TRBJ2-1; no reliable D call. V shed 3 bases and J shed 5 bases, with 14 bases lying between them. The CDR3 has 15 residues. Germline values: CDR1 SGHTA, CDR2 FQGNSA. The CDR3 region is CASSFPTHSNNEQFF. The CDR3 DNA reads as TGTGCCAGCAGCTTCCCAACACATAGCAACAATGAGCAGTTCTTC.

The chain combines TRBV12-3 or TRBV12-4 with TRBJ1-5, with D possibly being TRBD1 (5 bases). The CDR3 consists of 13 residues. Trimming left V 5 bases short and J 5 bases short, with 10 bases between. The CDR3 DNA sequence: TGTGCCAGCAGTACCGGGGCCCATCAGCCCCAGCATTTT. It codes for CASSTGAHQPQHF.

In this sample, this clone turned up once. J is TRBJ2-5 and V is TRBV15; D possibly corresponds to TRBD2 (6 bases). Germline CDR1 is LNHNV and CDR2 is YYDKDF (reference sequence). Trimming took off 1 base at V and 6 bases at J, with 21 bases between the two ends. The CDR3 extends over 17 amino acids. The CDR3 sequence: CATSRAHTGTLWKTQYF. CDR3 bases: TGTGCCACCAGCAGAGCTCATACCGGGACTCTCTGGAAGACCCAGTACTTC.

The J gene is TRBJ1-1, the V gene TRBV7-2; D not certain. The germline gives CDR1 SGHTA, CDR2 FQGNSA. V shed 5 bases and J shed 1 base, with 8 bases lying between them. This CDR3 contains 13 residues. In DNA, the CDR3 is TGTGCCAGCAGCCGACTCAGGAACACTGAAGCTTTCTTT. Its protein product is CASSRLRNTEAFF.